The sequence of this T cell receptor (beta chain) was determined in a study of control samples from healthy donors and cancer patients. The CDR3 length is 16 residues. Trimming at V came to 0 bases and at J to 0 bases, leaving 0 bases not matched to a gene. The V gene's germline CDR1 is MNHEY and CDR2 SVGAGI. Assay used: immunoSEQ multiplex PCR; TCRdb lists only in-frame clones, some missing. Of roughly 100,000 clones in the sample, 90% to 95% were seen once. The sample was blood. The V call is TRBV6-5, the J call TRBJ2-5, with TRBD2 identical over 11 bases. The sequence came from a woman under 30 in good health. CDR3 sequence reads: CASSYSTSGDQETQYF. CDR3 DNA: TGTGCCAGCAGTTACTCGACTAGCGGGGACCAAGAGACCCAGTACTTC.